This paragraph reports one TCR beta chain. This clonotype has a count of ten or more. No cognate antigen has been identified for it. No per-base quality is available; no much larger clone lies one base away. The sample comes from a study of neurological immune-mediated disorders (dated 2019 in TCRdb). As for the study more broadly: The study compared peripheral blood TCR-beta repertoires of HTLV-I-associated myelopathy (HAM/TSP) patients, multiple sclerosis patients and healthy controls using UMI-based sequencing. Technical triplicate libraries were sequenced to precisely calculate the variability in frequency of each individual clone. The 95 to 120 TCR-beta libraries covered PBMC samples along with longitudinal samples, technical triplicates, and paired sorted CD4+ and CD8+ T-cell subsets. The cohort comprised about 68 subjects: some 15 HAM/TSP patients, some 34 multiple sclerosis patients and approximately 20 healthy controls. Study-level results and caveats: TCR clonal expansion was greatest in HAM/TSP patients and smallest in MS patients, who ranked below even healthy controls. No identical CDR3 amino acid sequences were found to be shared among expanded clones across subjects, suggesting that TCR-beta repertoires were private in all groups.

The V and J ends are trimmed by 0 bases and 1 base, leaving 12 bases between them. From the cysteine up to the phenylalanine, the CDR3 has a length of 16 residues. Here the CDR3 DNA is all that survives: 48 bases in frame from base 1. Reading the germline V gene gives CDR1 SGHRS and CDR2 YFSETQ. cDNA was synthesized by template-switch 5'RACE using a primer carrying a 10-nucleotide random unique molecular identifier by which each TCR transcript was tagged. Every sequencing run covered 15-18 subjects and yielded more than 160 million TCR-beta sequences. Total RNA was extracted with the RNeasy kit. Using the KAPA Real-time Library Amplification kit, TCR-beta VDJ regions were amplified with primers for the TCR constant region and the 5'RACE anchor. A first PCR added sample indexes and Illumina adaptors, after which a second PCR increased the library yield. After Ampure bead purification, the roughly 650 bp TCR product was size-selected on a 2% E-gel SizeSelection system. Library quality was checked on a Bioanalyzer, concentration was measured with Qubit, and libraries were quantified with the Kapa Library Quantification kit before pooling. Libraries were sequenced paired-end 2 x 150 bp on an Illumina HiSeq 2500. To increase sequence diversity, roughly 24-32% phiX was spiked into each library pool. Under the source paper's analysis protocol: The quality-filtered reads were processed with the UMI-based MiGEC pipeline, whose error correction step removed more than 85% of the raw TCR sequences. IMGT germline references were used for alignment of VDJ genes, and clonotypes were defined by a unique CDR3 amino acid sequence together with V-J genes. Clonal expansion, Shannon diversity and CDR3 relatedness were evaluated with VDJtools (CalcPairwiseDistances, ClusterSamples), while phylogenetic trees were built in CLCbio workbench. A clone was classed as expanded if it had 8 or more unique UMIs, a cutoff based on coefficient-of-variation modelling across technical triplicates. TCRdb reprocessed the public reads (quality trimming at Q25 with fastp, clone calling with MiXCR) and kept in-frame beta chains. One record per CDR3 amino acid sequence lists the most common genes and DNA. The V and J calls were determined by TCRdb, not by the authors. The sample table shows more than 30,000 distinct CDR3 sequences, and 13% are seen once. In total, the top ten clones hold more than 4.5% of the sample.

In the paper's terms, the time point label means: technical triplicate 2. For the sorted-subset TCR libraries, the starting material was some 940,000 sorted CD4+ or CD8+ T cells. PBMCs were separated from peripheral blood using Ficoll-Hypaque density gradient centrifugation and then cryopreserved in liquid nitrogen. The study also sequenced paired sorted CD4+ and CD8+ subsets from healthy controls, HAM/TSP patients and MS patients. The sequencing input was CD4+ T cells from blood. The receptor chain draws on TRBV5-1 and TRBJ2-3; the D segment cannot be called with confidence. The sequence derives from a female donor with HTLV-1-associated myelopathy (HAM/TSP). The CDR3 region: CASSLVQAWGTDTQYF. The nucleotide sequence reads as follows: TGCGCCAGCAGCTTGGTCCAGGCCTGGGGCACAGATACGCAGTATTTT.